This record covers a single T cell receptor (beta chain). Its target is not known. The PCR contained 60 Vbeta and 13 Jbeta primers. This table comes from immunoSEQ multiplex PCR, and its TCRdb copy is limited to in-frame clones, with some not included. In the table there are some 110,000 clones, 70% to 80% of which are singletons. The data stem from a study of cytomegalovirus exposure and HLA in healthy donors. Overall study results and limits: Immune exposure information available was restricted to CMV serostatus.

The sequenced sample consisted of PBMCs. This TCR derives from a woman between 50 and 59 years old in good health and CMV-seropositive.

DNA for the CDR3: TGTGCCAGCAGTTTTAGACTAGCGGGAGTATACGAGCAGTACTTC. Translation gives CASSFRLAGVYEQYF. J is TRBJ2-5 and V is TRBV28; 12 bases line up with TRBD2. The end of the DNA fits TRBJ2-7 better, so the J call may be wrong. This CDR3 is 15 amino acids long. CDR1 MDHEN and CDR2 SYDVKM come from the germline V gene.